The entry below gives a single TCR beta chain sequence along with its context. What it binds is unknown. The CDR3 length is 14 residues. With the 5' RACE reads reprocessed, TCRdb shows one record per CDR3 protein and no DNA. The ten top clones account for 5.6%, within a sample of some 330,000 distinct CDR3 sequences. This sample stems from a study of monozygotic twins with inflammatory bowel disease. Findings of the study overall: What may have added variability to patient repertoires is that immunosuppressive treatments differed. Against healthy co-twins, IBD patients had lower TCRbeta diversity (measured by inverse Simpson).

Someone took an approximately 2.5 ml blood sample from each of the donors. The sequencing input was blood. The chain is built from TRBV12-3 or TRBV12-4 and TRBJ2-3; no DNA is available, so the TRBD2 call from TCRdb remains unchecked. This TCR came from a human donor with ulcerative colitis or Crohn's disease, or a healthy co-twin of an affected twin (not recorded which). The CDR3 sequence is CASRTSGGKDTQYF.